This paragraph reports one T cell receptor beta chain. Its specificity is unknown. The CDR3 runs 15 residues. J lost 4 bases, V lost 7 bases, and 9 bases had no gene match. The germline gives CDR1 SNHLY, CDR2 FYNNEI. Researchers divided each subset's genomic DNA evenly across several immunoSEQ plates. In the study's own analysis: Sequence data from immunoSEQ were junction-only and lacked quality scores; consequently, filtering differed. Data came from immunoSEQ multiplex PCR; TCRdb stores just in-frame clones and leaves some out. That table supplies the V and J calls and clone size; D and trimming were determined from the DNA. This sample has roughly 590,000 clones; 95% to 96% occur once, and the top ten carry 0.095% to 0.12%. These data originate in a study of shared clonotypes between healthy human individuals. Naive CD8 isolation took CD45RO-negative cells positively selected for CCR7 and excluded terminally differentiated effector memory CD45RA+ cells.

Study-level points and caveats: Several donors shared approximately 5% of their naive CD4 clonotypes. Sequencing depth was expected to affect clonotype sharing among donors.

The sample comprised naive CD8+ T cells sorted from blood. The V gene is TRBV2, the J gene TRBJ2-1, with 8 nucleotides matching TRBD2. This clonotype was obtained from a woman aged 25 to 45 in good health. The CDR3 region is CASNGREGLYNEQFF. The CDR3 DNA follows: TGTGCCAGCAATGGTCGGGAGGGCCTTTACAATGAGCAGTTCTTC.